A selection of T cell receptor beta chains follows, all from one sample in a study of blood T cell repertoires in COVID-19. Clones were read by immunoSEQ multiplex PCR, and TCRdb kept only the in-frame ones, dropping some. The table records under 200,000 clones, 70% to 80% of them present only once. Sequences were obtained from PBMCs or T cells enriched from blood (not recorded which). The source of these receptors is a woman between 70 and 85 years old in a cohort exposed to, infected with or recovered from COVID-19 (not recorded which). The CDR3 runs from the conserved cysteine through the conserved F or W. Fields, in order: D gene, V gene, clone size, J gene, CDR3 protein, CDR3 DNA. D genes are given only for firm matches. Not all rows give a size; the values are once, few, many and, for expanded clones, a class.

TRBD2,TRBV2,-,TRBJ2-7,CASNTERDYEQYF,TGTGCCAGCAATACCGAGCGGGACTACGAGCAGTACTTC
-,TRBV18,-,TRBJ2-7,CASSIGPREYEQYF,TGTGCCAGCTCTATCGGACCCCGGGAATACGAGCAGTACTTC
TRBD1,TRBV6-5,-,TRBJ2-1,CASSTPGQGYNEQFF,TGTGCCAGCAGTACGCCGGGACAGGGGTACAATGAGCAGTTCTTC
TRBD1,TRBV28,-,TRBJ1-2,CASSFGTGNGYTF,TGTGCCAGCAGTTTTGGGACAGGGAATGGCTACACCTTC
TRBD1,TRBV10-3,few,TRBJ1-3,CATTGTVGNTIYF,TGTGCCACCACCGGGACAGTTGGAAACACCATATATTTT
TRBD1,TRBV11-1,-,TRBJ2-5,CASKGTGRETQYF,TGTGCCAGCAAAGGGACAGGGCGAGAGACCCAGTACTTC
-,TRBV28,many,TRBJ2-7,CASSLTSSEQYF,TGTGCCAGCAGTCTGACTAGTAGCGAGCAGTACTTC
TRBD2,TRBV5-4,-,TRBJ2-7,CASSFRLFGLAGGSYEQYF,TGTGCCAGCAGCTTTAGGCTATTCGGGCTAGCGGGGGGCTCCTACGAGCAGTACTTC
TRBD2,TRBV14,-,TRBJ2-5,CASSQRAGAHQTQYF,TGTGCCAGCAGCCAAAGAGCGGGAGCGCATCAGACCCAGTACTTC
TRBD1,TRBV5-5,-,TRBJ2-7,CASSQQGAGYEQYF,TGTGCCAGCAGCCAGCAGGGGGCAGGCTACGAGCAGTACTTC
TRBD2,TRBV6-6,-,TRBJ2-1,CASSPRTSGTAGNEQFF,TGTGCCAGCAGTCCCCGGACTAGCGGGACTGCCGGCAATGAGCAGTTCTTC
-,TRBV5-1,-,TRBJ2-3,CASSLDPRGTDTQYF,TGCGCCAGCAGCTTGGACCCCAGGGGCACAGATACGCAGTATTTT
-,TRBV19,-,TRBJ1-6,CASGGEVGSPLHF,TGTGCCAGCGGAGGGGAGGTTGGTTCACCCCTCCACTTT
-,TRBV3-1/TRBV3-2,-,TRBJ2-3,CASSHHRTGRGTDTQYF,TGTGCCAGCAGCCACCACCGGACAGGGAGGGGCACAGATACGCAGTATTTT
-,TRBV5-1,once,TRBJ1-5,CASSPGGTGGTGNQPQHF,TGCGCCAGCAGCCCCGGCGGGACTGGAGGGACGGGCAATCAGCCCCAGCATTTT
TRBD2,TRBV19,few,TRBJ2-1,CASSISAGGYNEQFF,TGTGCCAGTAGTATTTCGGCGGGAGGGTACAATGAGCAGTTCTTC
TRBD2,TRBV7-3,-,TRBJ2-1,CASSIAGGPYNEQFF,TGTGCCAGCAGCATAGCGGGAGGGCCGTACAATGAGCAGTTCTTC
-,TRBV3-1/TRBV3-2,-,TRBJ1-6,CASSQVVRGYSPLHF,TGTGCCAGCAGCCAAGTGGTGCGGGGATACTCACCCCTCCACTTT
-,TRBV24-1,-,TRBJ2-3,CATSDLLIGDTQYF,TGTGCCACCAGTGATTTGCTCATCGGGGATACGCAGTATTTT
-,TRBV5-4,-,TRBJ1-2,CASSYEIGYGYTF,TGTGCCAGCAGCTATGAGATCGGCTATGGCTACACCTTC
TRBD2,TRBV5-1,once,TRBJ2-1,CASSRSGSSYNEQFF,TGCGCCAGCAGCCGAAGCGGGAGCTCCTACAATGAGCAGTTCTTC
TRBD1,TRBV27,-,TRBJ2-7,CASSHLWGQGASREEQYF,TGTGCCAGCAGTCACCTGTGGGGACAGGGAGCCTCCCGGGAGGAGCAGTACTTC
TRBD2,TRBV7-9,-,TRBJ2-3,CASSPPGTSGTGNTQYF,TGTGCCAGCAGCCCCCCCGGGACTAGCGGGACAGGAAATACGCAGTATTTT
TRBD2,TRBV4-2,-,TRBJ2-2,CASSQDQAGWEAGELFF,TGTGCCAGCAGCCAAGATCAAGCGGGATGGGAAGCCGGGGAGCTGTTTTTT
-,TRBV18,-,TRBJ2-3,CASSSGLEGTDTQYF,TGTGCCAGCTCATCCGGGTTGGAAGGCACAGATACGCAGTATTTT
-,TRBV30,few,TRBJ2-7,CAWGTRYEQYF,TGTGCCTGGGGGACAAGGTACGAGCAGTACTTC